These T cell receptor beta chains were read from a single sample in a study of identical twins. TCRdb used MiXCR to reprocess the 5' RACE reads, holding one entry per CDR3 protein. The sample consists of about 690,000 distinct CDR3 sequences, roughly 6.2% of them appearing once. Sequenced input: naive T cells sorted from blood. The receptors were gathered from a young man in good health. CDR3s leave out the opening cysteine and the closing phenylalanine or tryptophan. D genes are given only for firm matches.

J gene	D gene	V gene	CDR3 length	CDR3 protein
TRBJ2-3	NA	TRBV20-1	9	STRGVDTQY
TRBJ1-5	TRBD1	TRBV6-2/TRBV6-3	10	ASRTGNQPQH
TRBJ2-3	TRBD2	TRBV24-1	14	ATSDFGGSGEDTQY
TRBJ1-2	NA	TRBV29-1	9	SVPGVYGYT
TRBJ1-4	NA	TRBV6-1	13	ASSEAHGVEEKLF
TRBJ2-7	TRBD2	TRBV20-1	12	SARAAGASNEQY
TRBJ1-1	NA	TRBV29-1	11	SVEDPGRGGAF
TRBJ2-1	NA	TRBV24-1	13	ATSRTDSVAHGQF
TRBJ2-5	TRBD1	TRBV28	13	ASSFGTGQQETQY
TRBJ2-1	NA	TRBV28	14	ASSFFEVSSYNEQF
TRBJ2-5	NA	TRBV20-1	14	SARAPGPNIQETQY
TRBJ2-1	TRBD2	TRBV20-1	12	SASGSGANNEQF
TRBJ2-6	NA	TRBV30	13	AWSEGVSGANVLT
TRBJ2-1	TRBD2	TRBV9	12	ASSLRAGAAEQF
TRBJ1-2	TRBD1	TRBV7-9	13	ASSHTGQGNYGYT
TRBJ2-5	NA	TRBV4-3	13	ASSQSVATGETQY
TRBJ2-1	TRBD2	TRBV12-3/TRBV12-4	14	ASSLALGGSGNEQF
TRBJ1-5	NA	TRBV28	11	ASSLIVVQPQH
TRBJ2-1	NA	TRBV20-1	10	SAWGGGNEQF
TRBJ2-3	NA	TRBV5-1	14	ASRLRDGASTDTQY
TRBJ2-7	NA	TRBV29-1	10	SVSGRNYEQY
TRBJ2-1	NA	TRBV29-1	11	SVPAAVYNEQF
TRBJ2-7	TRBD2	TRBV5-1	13	ASSPGLAGAPEQY
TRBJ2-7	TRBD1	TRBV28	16	ASSTGQGLRDPPYEQY
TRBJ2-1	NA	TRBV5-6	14	ASSLPGLLGADEQF
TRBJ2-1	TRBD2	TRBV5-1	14	ASSYSGTSGSNEQF
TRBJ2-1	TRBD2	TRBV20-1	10	SARKAGDEQF
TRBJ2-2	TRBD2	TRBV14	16	ASSQDDSGSAITGELF